The entry below gives a single T cell receptor (beta chain) sequence along with its context. The antigen is unknown. These data belong to a study of cytomegalovirus exposure and HLA in healthy donors. For the study at large: In a previous analysis, around 110 million unique TCR beta sequences were found from some 180 million T cells.

Germline CDR1 is WNHNN and CDR2 is SYGVQD (reference sequence). V was pared by 6 bases and J by 5 bases, with 8 bases of the junction left unmatched. This CDR3 spans 14 amino acids. Researchers ran the PCR with 60 Vbeta and 13 Jbeta primers. Libraries were prepared by immunoSEQ multiplex PCR; TCRdb keeps only in-frame clonotypes and omits some of them. There are under 110,000 clones in the sample; over 70% occur only once, and more than 9% lies in the top ten. Overall study results and limits: Cytomegalovirus-associated TCR beta chains were listed, numbering 164. Information on immune exposure was restricted to one variable (CMV serostatus).

This TCR came from a man aged 50 to 60 in good health and CMV-seronegative. Sample: PBMCs. This chain uses TRBV10-1 with TRBJ2-5; 8 bases line up with TRBD2. CDR3 protein: CASSIGGAEETQYF. CDR3 nucleotides: TGCGCCAGCAGCATCGGGGGGGCGGAGGAGACCCAGTACTTC.